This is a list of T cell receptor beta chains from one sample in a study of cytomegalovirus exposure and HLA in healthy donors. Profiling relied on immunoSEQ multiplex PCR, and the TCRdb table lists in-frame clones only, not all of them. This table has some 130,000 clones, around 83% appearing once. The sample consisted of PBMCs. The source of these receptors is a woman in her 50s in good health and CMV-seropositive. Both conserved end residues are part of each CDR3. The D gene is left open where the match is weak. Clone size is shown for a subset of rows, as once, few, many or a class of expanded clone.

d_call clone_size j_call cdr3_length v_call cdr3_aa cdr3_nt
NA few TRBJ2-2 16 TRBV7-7 CASSLDEGPLFGELFF TGTGCTAGCAGCTTAGATGAGGGCCCGCTCTTCGGGGAGCTGTTTTTT
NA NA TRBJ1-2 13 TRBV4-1 CASSQGRPYGYTF TGCGCCAGCAGCCAAGGGAGACCCTATGGCTACACCTTC
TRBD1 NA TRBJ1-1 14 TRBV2 CASRGDRVNTEAFF TGTGCCAGCAGGGGGGACAGGGTGAACACTGAAGCTTTCTTT
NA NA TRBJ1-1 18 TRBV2 CASSELAGGRLTNTEAFF TGTGCCAGCAGTGAATTAGCGGGGGGTCGGTTGACGAACACTGAAGCTTTCTTT
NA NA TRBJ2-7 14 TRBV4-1 CASSQLRGSYEQYF TGCGCCAGCAGCCAACTAAGGGGTTCCTACGAGCAGTACTTC
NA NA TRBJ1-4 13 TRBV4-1 CASSQVSVRKLFF TGCGCCAGCAGCCAAGTAAGCGTACGAAAACTGTTTTTT
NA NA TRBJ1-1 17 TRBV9 CASSVEPGVRMGTEAFF TGTGCCAGCAGCGTAGAGCCAGGGGTGCGTATGGGCACTGAAGCTTTCTTT
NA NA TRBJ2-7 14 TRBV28 CASSSGPVFYEQYF TGTGCCAGCAGTTCCGGTCCCGTCTTCTACGAGCAGTACTTC
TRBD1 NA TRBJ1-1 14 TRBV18 CASSQQGLNTEAFF TGTGCCAGCTCACAACAGGGGTTGAACACTGAAGCTTTCTTT
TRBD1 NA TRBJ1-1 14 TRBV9 CASSPQQGGTEAFF TGTGCCAGCAGCCCTCAGCAGGGGGGTACTGAAGCTTTCTTT
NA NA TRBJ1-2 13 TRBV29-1 CSVGGADPYGYTF TGCAGCGTCGGGGGGGCAGACCCCTATGGCTACACCTTC
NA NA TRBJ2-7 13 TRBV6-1 CASSEQATYEQYF TGTGCCAGCAGTGAACAGGCCACCTACGAGCAGTACTTC
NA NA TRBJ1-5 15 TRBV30 CAWSPRGFGSQPQHF TGTGCCTGGAGTCCCCGGGGATTTGGCAGTCAGCCCCAGCATTTT
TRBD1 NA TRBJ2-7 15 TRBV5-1 CASSQTGTGLYEQYF TGCGCCAGCAGCCAGACCGGGACAGGGTTGTACGAGCAGTACTTC
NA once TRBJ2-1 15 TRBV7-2 CASSLGLGGANEQFF TGTGCCAGCAGCTTAGGTCTAGGTGGTGCCAATGAGCAGTTCTTC
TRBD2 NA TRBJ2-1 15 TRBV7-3 CASSFSAGGFDEQFF TGTGCCAGCAGCTTCTCAGCGGGAGGGTTCGATGAGCAGTTCTTC
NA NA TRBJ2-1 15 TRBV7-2 CASTPPGGSYNEQFF TGTGCCAGCACCCCCCCAGGAGGCTCCTACAATGAGCAGTTCTTC
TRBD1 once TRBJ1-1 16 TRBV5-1 CASSDRGLGGNTEAFF TGCGCCAGCTCCGACAGGGGGCTGGGGGGGAACACTGAAGCTTTCTTT
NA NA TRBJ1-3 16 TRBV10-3 CAISESGPDSGNTIYF TGTGCCATCAGTGAGTCTGGGCCGGACTCTGGAAACACCATATATTTT
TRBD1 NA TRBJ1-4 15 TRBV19 CASSMGTATNEKLFF TGTGCCAGTAGTATGGGGACAGCGACTAATGAAAAACTGTTTTTT
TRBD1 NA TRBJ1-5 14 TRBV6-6 CASSSSGGDQPQHF TGTGCCAGCAGTTCATCAGGGGGTGATCAGCCCCAGCATTTT
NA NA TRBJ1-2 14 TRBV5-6 CASSLDRVDYGYTF TGTGCCAGCAGCTTGGACAGGGTTGACTATGGCTACACCTTC
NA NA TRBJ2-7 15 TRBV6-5 CASSYSPSILREQYF TGTGCCAGCAGCTATTCACCGTCGATTCTGCGCGAGCAGTACTTC
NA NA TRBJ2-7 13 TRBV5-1 CASSLYRSYEQYF TGCGCCAGCAGCTTGTACCGGTCCTACGAGCAGTACTTC
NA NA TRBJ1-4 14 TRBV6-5 CASSYVSEDEKLFF TGTGCCAGCAGTTACGTGTCGGAGGATGAAAAACTGTTTTTT
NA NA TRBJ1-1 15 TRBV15 CATSREGLRAGSRFF TGTGCCACCAGCAGAGAGGGCTTGCGGGCGGGCTCACGCTTCTTT
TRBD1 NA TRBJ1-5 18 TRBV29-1 CSDYNPLTGMASNQPQHF TGCAGCGATTACAACCCCCTGACAGGGATGGCGAGCAATCAGCCCCAGCATTTT
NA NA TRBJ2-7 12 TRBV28 CASSPSTYEQYF TGTGCCAGCAGTCCTAGCACCTACGAGCAGTACTTC
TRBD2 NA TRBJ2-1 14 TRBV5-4 CASSPGGGVGEQFF TGTGCCAGCAGCCCCGGGGGGGGAGTCGGTGAGCAGTTCTTC
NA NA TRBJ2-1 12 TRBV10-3 CAIREQGSEQFF TGTGCCATCAGAGAACAGGGTAGTGAGCAGTTCTTC
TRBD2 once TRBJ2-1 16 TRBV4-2 CASSQGTSGRASEQFF TGTGCCAGCAGCCAAGGGACTAGCGGGAGGGCCAGTGAGCAGTTCTTC
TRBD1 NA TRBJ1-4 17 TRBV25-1 CASSDGFLGQGALGLFF TGTGCCAGCAGTGACGGATTCCTCGGACAGGGGGCCCTCGGACTGTTTTTT
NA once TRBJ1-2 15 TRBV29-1 CSVEDRAGLDHGYTF TGCAGCGTTGAAGATCGGGCAGGGCTGGACCATGGCTACACCTTC
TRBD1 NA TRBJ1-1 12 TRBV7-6 CASSADRAEAFF TGTGCCAGCAGCGCGGACAGGGCAGAAGCTTTCTTT
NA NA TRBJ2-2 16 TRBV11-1 CASSLSFQGSTGELFF TGTGCCAGCAGCCTAAGTTTTCAGGGGAGCACCGGGGAGCTGTTTTTT
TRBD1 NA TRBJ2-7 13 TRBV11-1 CASSPDRDDEQYF TGTGCCAGCAGTCCGGACAGGGATGACGAGCAGTACTTC
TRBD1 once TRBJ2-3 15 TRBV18 CASSPGTGGTDTQYF TGTGCCAGCTCCCCCGGGACAGGGGGCACAGATACGCAGTATTTT
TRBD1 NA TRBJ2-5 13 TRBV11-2 CASSSTGTETQYF TGTGCCAGCAGCTCGACAGGGACCGAGACCCAGTACTTC
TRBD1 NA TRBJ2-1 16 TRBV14 CASSPTTGQLNNEQFF TGTGCCAGCAGCCCGACCACGGGACAGCTAAACAATGAGCAGTTCTTC
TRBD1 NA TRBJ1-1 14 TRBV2 CASSMTGSSIQAFF TGTGCCAGCAGTATGACAGGGTCATCTATTCAAGCTTTCTTT
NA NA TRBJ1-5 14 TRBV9 CASSVGEAYQPQHF TGTGCCAGCAGCGTAGGAGAAGCCTATCAGCCCCAGCATTTT
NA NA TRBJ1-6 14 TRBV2 CASQGGGSGSPLHF TGTGCCAGCCAAGGGGGAGGGTCTGGATCACCCCTCCACTTT
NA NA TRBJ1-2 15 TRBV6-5 CASSRPGLEHYGYTF TGTGCCAGCAGTCGCCCGGGACTCGAGCACTATGGCTACACCTTC
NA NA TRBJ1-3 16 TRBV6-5 CASSYSRSGGLDTIYF TGTGCCAGCAGTTACTCGAGATCTGGGGGCCTTGACACCATATATTTT
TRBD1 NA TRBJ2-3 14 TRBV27 CASSLQGAEDTQYF TGTGCCAGCAGTCTACAGGGGGCTGAAGATACGCAGTATTTT
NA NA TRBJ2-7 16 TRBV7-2 CASSLQGGGGSYEQYF TGTGCCAGCAGCTTACAGGGGGGCGGGGGGTCCTACGAGCAGTACTTC
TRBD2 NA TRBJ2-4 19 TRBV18 CASSPPPLLAGLAKNSQYF TGTGCCAGCTCACCACCCCCTCTGCTAGCGGGGCTAGCCAAAAACAGTCAGTACTTC
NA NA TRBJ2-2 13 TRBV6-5 CASSSLNTGELFF TGTGCCAGCAGTTCCTTGAACACCGGGGAGCTGTTTTTT